These 24 T cell receptor beta chains came from one sample sequenced in a study of shared clonotypes between healthy human individuals. Positive CCR7 selection of CD45RO-negative cells yielded the naive CD8 cells, and terminally differentiated effector memory CD45RA+ cells were excluded. Data came from immunoSEQ multiplex PCR; TCRdb stores just in-frame clones and leaves some out. The sample lists hundreds of thousands of clones, approximately 95% seen once, with over 0.1% in the top ten. The sample taken for sequencing was naive CD8+ T cells sorted from blood. The receptors stem from a young woman in good health.

The chain links TRBV27 to TRBJ2-7; 8 bases match TRBD2. Germline V lookup: CDR1 MNHEY, CDR2 SMNVEV (reference sequence). J gave up 3 bases and V 6 bases, and 7 bases lay outside the gene matches. The CDR3 length is 14 residues. The CDR3 is CASRPGLGVYEQYF. In nucleotides, the CDR3 is TGTGCCAGCAGGCCGGGACTAGGGGTCTACGAGCAGTACTTC.

This clone showed up just once. This rearrangement joins TRBV5-4 to TRBJ2-7; TRBD2 might be the D (5 bases). V lost 0 bases, J lost 4 bases, and 11 bases lay in between. The CDR3 has 14 amino acids. Germline V lookup: CDR1 SGHNT, CDR2 YYREEE (reference sequence). For the CDR3, the DNA is TGTGCCAGCAGCTTGGCGAGGGAGAATTACGAGCAGTACTTC. Protein: CASSLARENYEQYF.

The chain employs TRBV29-1 and TRBJ2-7, with 7 bases lining up with TRBD1. In germline, CDR1 is SQVTM, CDR2 ANQGSEA. This CDR3 contains 14 residues. V gave up 1 base and J gave up 3 bases; unmatched junction bases: 6. CDR3 region: CSVEGQGTDYEQYF. In nucleotides, the CDR3 is TGCAGCGTTGAAGGACAGGGTACCGACTACGAGCAGTACTTC.

The rearrangement joins TRBV5-6 to TRBJ2-7; 7 bases map to TRBD1. V dropped 4 bases and J dropped 5; count of bases not matched to a gene: 3. This CDR3 has 12 residues. The germline CDR1 and CDR2 sequences are SGHDT and YYEEEE. In DNA, the CDR3 is TGTGCCAGCAGCGGGACAGTGGACGAGCAGTACTTC. Translated: CASSGTVDEQYF.

This clone was seen once. The rearrangement links TRBV5-4 to TRBJ2-3, with D possibly matching TRBD1 (6 bases). CDR3 length: 14 amino acids. The ends were cut back, 1 base at V and 6 bases at J, with 12 bases in the middle. The V gene's germline CDR1 is SGHNT and CDR2 YYREEE (reference sequence). The CDR3 here is CASSLLGGKDTQYF. Written as DNA, the CDR3 is TGTGCCAGCAGCTTGCTAGGGGGTAAGGATACGCAGTATTTT.

The rearrangement uses TRBV5-1 and TRBJ2-1; 8 nucleotides match TRBD2. CDR3 length: 15 residues. The V gene end was trimmed by 0 bases and the J gene end by 2 bases; junction bases not matched to a gene: 1. Germline assignment: CDR1 SGHRS and CDR2 YFSETQ. The CDR3, as DNA: TGCGCCAGCAGCTTGGGCGGGGGGACCTACAATGAGCAGTTCTTC. It is translated as CASSLGGGTYNEQFF. Complete variable domain (other parts from reference TRBV5-1 and TRBJ2-1): KAGVTQTPRYLIKTRGQQVTLSCSPISGHRSVSWYQQTPGQGLQFLFEYFSETQRNKGNFPGRFSGRQFSNSRSEMNVSTLELGDSALYLCASSLGGGTYNEQFFGPGTRLTVL.

This rearrangement joins TRBV28 to TRBJ1-1; 7 nucleotides match TRBD1. The germline V gene has CDR1 MDHEN and CDR2 SYDVKM. V shed 5 bases and J 4 bases; nucleotides not matched to a gene: 7. This CDR3 comprises 14 residues. As DNA, the CDR3 is TGTGCCAGCAGTATCGACAGGGCGGGCACTGAAGCTTTCTTT. It is translated as CASSIDRAGTEAFF.

The chain is built from TRBV5-4 and TRBJ2-2, with 13 positions matching TRBD2. This CDR3 comprises 19 residues. Trimming removed 4 bases from V and 2 bases from J; junction bases left unmatched: 11. Germline CDR1 reads SGHNT; CDR2 reads YYREEE (reference sequence). CDR3 nucleotides: TGTGCCAGCAGCCCCCGCCCCGGGACTAGCGGGAAAAACACCGGGGAGCTGTTTTTT. Its translation is CASSPRPGTSGKNTGELFF. The full variable domain, its missing parts supplied by reference TRBV5-4 and TRBJ2-2, is ETGVTQSPTHLIKTRGQQVTLRCSSQSGHNTVSWYQQALGQGPQFIFQYYREEENGRGNFPPRFSGLQFPNYSSELNVNALELDDSALYLCASSPRPGTSGKNTGELFFGEGSRLTVL.

This chain joins TRBV5-8 and TRBJ2-7; TRBD1 matches 10 bases. J lost 4 bases, V lost 7 bases, and 2 bases had no gene match. Germline CDR1 reads SGHTS; CDR2 reads YDEGEE. This CDR3 has 12 amino acids. The CDR3 DNA reads TGTGCCAGCCGGGACAGGGGTTACGAGCAGTACTTC. This gives the protein CASRDRGYEQYF.

The chain is built from TRBV14 and TRBJ2-1, with a possible D match to TRBD2 (5 bases). CDR1 SGHDN and CDR2 FVKESK come from the germline V gene. The V gene lost 4 bases and the J gene lost 5 bases, with 12 bases spanning the gap. This CDR3 region has 14 residues. The CDR3 sequence: CASSPLGEHNEQFF. The CDR3 nucleotides are TGTGCCAGCAGCCCCCTCGGGGAACACAATGAGCAGTTCTTC.

V is TRBV5-4 and J is TRBJ2-5; D perhaps matches TRBD1 (5 bases). The CDR3 extends over 14 amino acids. The ends were cut back, 4 bases at V and 11 bases at J, with 21 bases in the middle. The germline V gene has CDR1 SGHNT and CDR2 YYREEE (reference sequence). The CDR3 DNA is TGTGCCAGCAGCCCCTCGGGCAGGGTCTCAGAGCAGTACTTC. This codes for CASSPSGRVSEQYF.

The chain joins TRBV7-8 to TRBJ1-1; D remains ambiguous. The CDR3 loop spans 14 amino acids. Germline V CDR1 and CDR2: SGHVS, FQNEAQ. Trimming left V 5 bases short and J 2 bases short, with 12 bases between. The CDR3 coding sequence is TGTGCCAGCAGCGAAGAACAAGGAAACACTGAAGCTTTCTTT. Encoded protein: CASSEEQGNTEAFF.

This chain connects TRBV6-4 to TRBJ2-1; 8 nucleotides match TRBD2. J lost 6 bases, V lost 7 bases, and 5 bases had no gene match. Germline V gives CDR1 MRHNA, CDR2 SNTAGT. The CDR3 covers 13 residues. The CDR3: CASIAGPCNEQFF. DNA of the CDR3: TGTGCCAGCATAGCGGGACCTTGCAATGAGCAGTTCTTC.

The J gene is TRBJ2-1, the V gene TRBV11-3; D ambiguous. Trimming left V 2 bases short and J 8 bases short, with 13 bases between. The CDR3 loop spans 14 amino acids. Germline V CDR1 and CDR2: SGHNT, YENEEA. The CDR3 region is CASSLSMGNDEQFF. For the CDR3, the DNA is TGTGCCAGCAGCTTAAGTATGGGGAACGATGAGCAGTTCTTC. The variable domain in full, with the rest retrieved from reference TRBV11-3 and TRBJ2-1, is EAGVVQSPRYKIIEKKQPVAFWCNPISGHNTLYWYLQNLGQGPELLIRYENEEAVDDSQLPKDRFSAERLKGVDSTLKIQPAELGDSAVYLCASSLSMGNDEQFFGPGTRLTVL.

In the case of this clone: An end of the junction does not agree with germline; a read error may underlie this. The chain carries TRBV7-9 and TRBJ1-2; D possibly corresponds to TRBD1 (5 bases). The germline gives CDR1 SEHNR, CDR2 FQNEAQ (reference sequence). The CDR3 is 12 residues long. The CDR3 DNA reads TGTGCCAGCGGCTTGGGGGGCTATGGCTACACCTTC. Encoded protein: CASGLGGYGYTF.

The chain recombines TRBV7-9 with TRBJ2-1; a possible D gene is TRBD2 (5 bases). CDR1 is SEHNR and CDR2 is FQNEAQ in the germline V gene (reference sequence). The CDR3 length is 14 residues. V was pared by 4 bases and J by 8 bases, with 15 bases between. The CDR3 sequence is CASSSRDRFDEQFF. CDR3 DNA sequence: TGTGCCAGCAGCTCCCGGGATCGATTTGATGAGCAGTTCTTC.

This clone was detected only once. V is TRBV11-2 and J is TRBJ2-1; D is perhaps TRBD2 (6 bases). The germline CDR1 and CDR2 sequences are SGHAT and FQNNGV. Trimming pared 2 bases from V and 4 bases from J, leaving 15 bases between. The CDR3 extends over 16 amino acids. The CDR3 here is CASSLRLDYPYNEQFF. The CDR3 nucleotides are TGTGCCAGCAGCTTAAGACTGGACTATCCTTACAATGAGCAGTTCTTC.

V usage is TRBV7-9 and J usage is TRBJ2-7; D may be TRBD2 (5 bases). The CDR3 length is 13 residues. V was clipped by 5 bases and J by 4 bases, with 12 bases between them. Per the germline V gene, CDR1 is SEHNR and CDR2 is FQNEAQ (reference sequence). CDR3 nucleotides: TGTGCCAGCAGCGGGCGAGGGCGGTACGAGCAGTACTTC. As protein: CASSGRGRYEQYF.

V usage is TRBV2 and J usage is TRBJ2-7, with 10 bases aligning to TRBD1. Trimming cost V 6 bases and J 3 bases; bases outside gene matches: 5. From germline, CDR1 is SNHLY and CDR2 FYNNEI. The CDR3 loop spans 14 amino acids. CDR3 in amino acids: CASSDRDRGYEQYF. The CDR3 DNA is TGTGCCAGCAGCGACCGGGACAGGGGCTACGAGCAGTACTTC. Together with reference TRBV2 and TRBJ2-7, the CDR3 gives the full variable domain: EPEVTQTPSHQVTQMGQEVILRCVPISNHLYFYWYRQILGQKVEFLVSFYNNEISEKSEIFDDQFSVERPDGSNFTLKIRSTKLEDSAMYFCASSDRDRGYEQYFGPGTRLTVT.

This clone was recorded once. The chain recombines TRBV27 with TRBJ2-2; TRBD2 is a possible D gene (6 bases). Germline V gene data show CDR1 as MNHEY and CDR2 as SMNVEV (reference sequence). This CDR3 region has 14 residues. Deletions cut 7 bases from V and 4 bases from J, with 13 bases between. CDR3 DNA sequence: TGTGCCAGCAACCGGCGGGGTAGCACCGGGGAGCTGTTTTTT. Its protein product is CASNRRGSTGELFF.

CDR3 protein: CASSESGYLETQYF. In DNA form, the CDR3 reads TGTGCCAGCAGTGAGAGTGGTTACCTGGAGACCCAGTACTTC. V and J are TRBV2 and TRBJ2-5; D gene uncertain. CDR1 is SNHLY and CDR2 is FYNNEI in the germline V gene. V gave up 3 bases and J gave up 5 bases, with 13 bases separating them. The CDR3 has 14 amino acids.

V and J are TRBV19 and TRBJ1-1, with 11 nucleotides matching TRBD1. V lost 4 bases to trimming and J lost 3 bases; unmatched junction nucleotides: 7. The CDR3 totals 16 residues. CDR1 is LNHDA and CDR2 is SQIVND in the germline V gene (reference sequence). The CDR3 region has the DNA TGTGCCAGTAGTAAGGACAGGGGGCGGAAGGACACTGAAGCTTTCTTT. Its translation: CASSKDRGRKDTEAFF.

This rearrangement joins TRBV30 to TRBJ2-7, with 9 bases matching TRBD2. CDR3 size: 18 residues. Germline V gene sequence: CDR1 GTSNPN, CDR2 SVGIG (reference sequence). Unmatched junction bases numbered 13, after V lost 1 base and J lost 0 bases. The CDR3 bases are TGTGCCTGGAGTGGAGTCGTTACTGGACTAGCGTACTCCTACGAGCAGTACTTC. Its translation: CAWSGVVTGLAYSYEQYF.

The gene calls are TRBV15 and TRBJ1-1; no clear D gene. Germline V gene lookup returns CDR1 LNHNV and CDR2 YYDKDF (reference sequence). The V end was cut by 1 base, the J end by 0 bases, with 9 bases between. CDR3 length equals 15 residues. The CDR3 reads CATSRVGGLNTEAFF. The CDR3 nucleotides are TGTGCCACCAGCAGAGTGGGAGGATTGAACACTGAAGCTTTCTTT. Complete variable domain (other parts from reference TRBV15 and TRBJ1-1): DAMVIQNPRYQVTQFGKPVTLSCSQTLNHNVMYWYQQKSSQAPKLLFHYYDKDFNNEADTPDNFQSRRPNTSFCFLDIRSPGLGDTAMYLCATSRVGGLNTEAFFGQGTRLTVV.